A selection of T cell receptor beta chains follows, all from one sample in a study of cytomegalovirus exposure and HLA in healthy donors. Here immunoSEQ multiplex PCR was the method, and the copy in TCRdb shows in-frame clones only, minus some. There are about 190,000 clones in the sample; 60% to 80% occur only once, and 2.1% lies in the top ten. Sequenced sample: PBMCs. These receptors were collected from a woman aged 30 to 39 in good health and CMV-seropositive. CDR3s leave out the opening cysteine and the closing phenylalanine or tryptophan.

>TRBV18
ASSRGSGGEQF
>TRBV7-6
ASSFRGEQY
>TRBV4-2
ASSPAGGGSYGYT
>TRBV11-2
ASSPLGHEQF
>TRBV30
AWSAGLWSEETQY
>TRBV13
ASSLGRSGGAAETQY
>TRBV19
ASRTGGAAGANVLT
>TRBV5-1
ASSSPGQGGETQY
>TRBV5-5
ASSLAATTQLYGYT
>TRBV2
ASRTSGYTGELF
>TRBV15
ATSRESRGSEKLF
>TRBV9
ASSVGAGNEQF
>TRBV28
ASSVTRGSNQPQH
>TRBV5-1
ASSLDLVPAYEQY